These 18 T cell receptor beta chains were sequenced from one sample in a study of T cell responses to AZD1222 COVID-19 vaccine. Some clones are missing from TCRdb's copy, which holds only in-frame ones; the method was immunoSEQ multiplex PCR. The table records 80,000 to 95,000 clones, roughly 91% of them present only once. The specimen comprised peripheral blood, sampled on day 0 of MenACWY control vaccination. The receptors were gathered from an adult in good health.

The V call is TRBV5-5, the J call TRBJ2-7; 12 nucleotides agree with TRBD2. CDR1 SGHKS and CDR2 YYEKEE come from the germline V gene (reference sequence). The J segment lost 7 bases and the V segment lost 4 bases, leaving 15 bases of the junction unmatched. The CDR3 is 17 residues long. CDR3 sequence reads: CASSIGPSSGGAKEQYF. CDR3 DNA sequence: TGTGCCAGCAGCATTGGCCCTTCTAGCGGGGGGGCAAAAGAGCAGTACTTC.

V usage is TRBV6-5 and J usage is TRBJ1-2, with D possibly matching TRBD1 (5 bases). In germline, CDR1 is MNHEY, CDR2 SVGAGI. CDR3 length equals 15 residues. Trimming pared 2 bases from V and 0 bases from J, leaving 10 bases between. CDR3: CASSYIAGTNYGYTF. CDR3 nucleotides: TGTGCCAGCAGTTACATCGCAGGGACTAACTATGGCTACACCTTC.

The chain employs TRBV15 and TRBJ2-4, with D tentatively TRBD2 (6 bases). Germline lookup yields CDR1 LNHNV and CDR2 YYDKDF (reference sequence). CDR3 length: 17 residues. V lost 0 bases and J lost 3, with 15 bases in between. CDR3 bases: TGTGCCACCAGCAGAGATCGCATTCAGGGAGGCAAAAACATTCAGTACTTC. Translated, it gives CATSRDRIQGGKNIQYF.

The chain links TRBV9 to TRBJ2-7; possibly TRBD1 or TRBD2 for D (5 bases each). V lost 4 bases, J lost 0 bases, and 11 bases lay in between. Germline CDR1 is SGDLS and CDR2 is YYNGEE. This CDR3 contains 14 residues. The CDR3 nucleotides read TGTGCCAGCAGCCCTCTGGGGACCTCCTACGAGCAGTACTTC. Its translation is CASSPLGTSYEQYF.

This chain uses TRBV7-2 with TRBJ2-7; TRBD2 matches 10 bases. Per germline, CDR1 SGHTA and CDR2 FQGNSA. V gave up 8 bases and J gave up 6 bases; unmatched junction bases: 10. The CDR3 loop spans 14 amino acids. The CDR3 DNA follows: TGTGCCAGCCAATCCTCCAGCGGGGGGGGCGAGCAGTACTTC. This sequence encodes CASQSSSGGGEQYF.

V usage is TRBV6-6 and J usage is TRBJ1-4, with D uncertain. This CDR3 is built from 15 residues. The V end was cut by 2 bases, the J end by 0 bases, with 7 bases between. The V gene's germline CDR1 is MNHNY and CDR2 SVGAGI (reference sequence). The CDR3 here is CASSYASTTNEKLFF. The CDR3 DNA sequence: TGTGCCAGCAGTTACGCCAGCACAACTAATGAAAAACTGTTTTTT.

This clone was counted between two and nine times. The V and J genes are TRBV7-9 and TRBJ2-2; unclear D gene. V was shortened by 2 bases and J by 5 bases, with 3 bases between the two germline ends. CDR3 length: 12 residues. The germline V gene encodes CDR1 SEHNR and CDR2 FQNEAQ (reference sequence). The CDR3 is CASSLRTGELFF. The DNA of the CDR3 is TGTGCCAGCAGCTTAAGGACCGGGGAGCTGTTTTTT. The variable domain in full, completed from reference TRBV7-9 and TRBJ2-2, reads DTGVSQNPRHKITKRGQNVTFRCDPISEHNRLYWYRQTLGQGPEFLTYFQNEAQLEKSRLLSDRFSAERPKGSFSTLEIQRTEQGDSAMYLCASSLRTGELFFGEGSRLTVL.

V usage is TRBV30 and J usage is TRBJ1-2, with unresolved D. V lost 2 bases and J 1 base, leaving 8 bases between the germline ends. CDR3 size: 13 residues. CDR1 is GTSNPN and CDR2 is SVGIG in the germline V gene (reference sequence). This chain's CDR3 is CAWSLTGNYGYTF. CDR3 nucleotides: TGTGCCTGGAGTTTGACCGGTAACTATGGCTACACCTTC.

The rearrangement links TRBV18 to TRBJ1-5; TRBD1 is a possible D gene (5 bases). Trimming took 5 bases from V and 4 from J, leaving 12 bases between them. CDR3 length equals 14 residues. Germline CDR1 KGHSH, CDR2 LQKENI. CDR3: CASSTGRGNQPQHF. The CDR3 DNA is TGTGCCAGCTCAACAGGACGGGGAAATCAGCCCCAGCATTTT.

This chain links TRBV7-3 with TRBJ1-6, with D maybe TRBD1 (6 bases). The CDR3 loop spans 15 amino acids. V was clipped by 1 base and J by 6 bases, with 10 bases between them. Germline V gene lookup returns CDR1 SGHTA and CDR2 FQGTGA. CDR3 DNA sequence: TGTGCCAGCAGCTTAATGGGGGCTGGTAATTCACCCCTCCACTTT. This encodes CASSLMGAGNSPLHF. The whole variable domain, remainder taken from reference TRBV7-3 and TRBJ1-6, is GAGVSQTPSNKVTEKGKYVELRCDPISGHTALYWYRQSLGQGPEFLIYFQGTGAADDSGLPNDRFFAVRPEGSVSTLKIQRTERGDSAVYLCASSLMGAGNSPLHFGNGTRLTVT.

This chain links TRBV28 with TRBJ1-6; D not resolved. This CDR3 contains 15 residues. Germline assignment: CDR1 MDHEN and CDR2 SYDVKM. V was shortened by 6 bases and J by 1 base, with 10 bases between the two germline ends. In DNA form, the CDR3 reads TGTGCCAGCAGGGAAGGAGGATCCTATAATTCACCCCTCCACTTT. As protein: CASREGGSYNSPLHF.

This clone came up once. The chain couples TRBV4-3 to TRBJ1-6; D unclear. CDR3 length: 14 residues. Germline loops: CDR1 LGHNA, CDR2 YSLEER. V was pared by 3 bases and J by 10 bases, with 13 bases between. This CDR3 reads CASSQIFHYSPLHF. CDR3 bases: TGCGCCAGCAGCCAGATATTTCACTACTCACCCCTCCACTTT.

The CDR3 loop reads CAWSWGALNGYTF. Here the CDR3 DNA reads TGTGCCTGGAGCTGGGGGGCCTTGAATGGCTACACCTTC. The chain carries TRBV30 and TRBJ1-2; D perhaps matches TRBD1 (6 bases). Germline CDR1 is GTSNPN and CDR2 is SVGIG (reference sequence). V lost 3 bases to trimming and J lost 6 bases, with 14 bases between them. This CDR3 region has 13 residues.

In this sample, this clone turned up once. The CDR3 nucleotides are TGTGCCAGCAGTGGCGAGGAGGGCGGCCAGCCCCAGCATTTT. As protein: CASSGEEGGQPQHF. This chain connects TRBV2 to TRBJ1-5; D not certain. The CDR3 length is 14 residues. Germline V gene sequence: CDR1 SNHLY, CDR2 FYNNEI. V lost 4 bases and J lost 7, with 14 bases in between.

This chain joins TRBV11-3 and TRBJ2-1; 11 nucleotides match TRBD2. The germline V gene has CDR1 SGHNT and CDR2 YENEEA. V was pared by 5 bases and J by 7 bases, with 7 bases of the junction left unmatched. CDR3 size: 15 residues. As DNA, the CDR3 is TGTGCCAGCAGCCCGTACTTAGCGGGGGGGAATGAGCAGTTCTTC. It codes for CASSPYLAGGNEQFF.

This chain joins TRBV15 and TRBJ2-5; no reliable D call. CDR1 and CDR2 (germline): LNHNV, YYDKDF (reference sequence). The CDR3 covers 12 residues. V was trimmed by 4 bases and J by 4 bases, leaving 7 bases between them. CDR3 sequence reads: CATSKSRETQYF. The CDR3 DNA reads as TGTGCCACCAGCAAAAGTAGAGAGACCCAGTACTTC.

This rearrangement joins TRBV7-2 to TRBJ1-2; D might be TRBD1 (5 bases). CDR3 length: 12 residues. V was pared by 3 bases and J by 5 bases, with 7 bases between. The germline CDR1 and CDR2 sequences are SGHTA and FQGNSA. CDR3 sequence: CASSLAGYGYTF. Here the CDR3 DNA reads TGTGCCAGCAGCTTGGCAGGGTATGGCTACACCTTC. Full variable domain (missing parts from reference TRBV7-2 and TRBJ1-2): GAGVSQSPSNKVTEKGKDVELRCDPISGHTALYWYRQSLGQGLEFLIYFQGNSAPDKSGLPSDRFSAERTGGSVSTLTIQRTQQEDSAVYLCASSLAGYGYTFGSGTRLTVV.

V and J are TRBV2 and TRBJ1-1; the D is unclear. The CDR3 runs 15 residues. Germline V CDR1 and CDR2: SNHLY, FYNNEI. V gave up 4 bases and J gave up 0 bases, with 12 bases separating them. CDR3 protein: CASSVSQLLNTEAFF. The CDR3 region has the DNA TGTGCCAGCAGTGTATCACAACTTTTGAACACTGAAGCTTTCTTT.